This is a list of T cell receptor beta chains from one sample in a study of identical twins. TCRdb re-analysed the 5' RACE reads in MiXCR, keeping a single row per CDR3 protein. The sample carries 400,000 to 500,000 distinct CDR3 sequences, approximately 14% recorded once. These sequences were also reported in another study, on yellow fever vaccine responses in identical twins.

Sequenced input: CD4+ T cells sorted from blood. The receptors here all came from a woman aged 18-29 years in good health. Both conserved end residues are part of each CDR3. Fields, in order: J gene, D gene, clone size, V gene, CDR3 protein, CDR3 DNA. The D gene is left open where the match is weak. Clone size is given for some rows only: seen once, a few or many times, or a class if the clone is expanded.

TRBJ2-1 TRBD2 - TRBV6-5 CASSYSSPSGSIYNEQFF TGTGCCAGCAGTTACTCTTCCCCTAGCGGGAGTATCTACAATGAGCAGTTCTTC
TRBJ2-7 TRBD2 - TRBV7-2 CASSFTTSGGPQYF TGTGCCAGCAGCTTCACGACTAGCGGGGGTCCCCAGTACTTC
TRBJ1-1 TRBD1 few TRBV5-1 CASSPGQGENTEAFF TGCGCCAGCAGCCCGGGGCAGGGGGAGAACACTGAAGCTTTCTTT
TRBJ1-5 - few TRBV28 CASSLPDRKNQPQHF TGTGCCAGCAGTTTGCCTGACAGGAAAAATCAGCCCCAGCATTTT
TRBJ2-7 - few TRBV7-2 CASSLDAGSYEQYF TGTGCCAGCAGCTTAGATGCAGGTTCCTACGAGCAGTACTTC
TRBJ2-1 - - TRBV7-2 CASREGGYNEQFF TGTGCCAGCAGGGAGGGCGGTTACAATGAGCAGTTCTTC
TRBJ2-3 TRBD2 - TRBV7-2 CASTQRASGLRTDTQYF TGTGCCAGCACCCAGCGGGCTAGCGGATTGCGCACAGATACGCAGTATTTT
TRBJ2-7 TRBD1 many TRBV5-1 CASSLAGQGPYEQYF TGTGCCAGCAGCTTGGCTGGACAGGGACCCTACGAGCAGTACTTC
TRBJ1-3 - many TRBV29-1 CSVEAAMAGSTIYF TGCAGCGTTGAAGCCGCGATGGCGGGAAGCACCATATATTTT
TRBJ1-2 - many TRBV12-3/TRBV12-4 CASSLVPSRGYTF TGTGCCAGCAGTTTAGTACCGTCACGTGGCTACACCTTC
TRBJ2-7 - - TRBV20-1 CSAPTGTYEQYF TGCAGTGCTCCCACAGGGACCTACGAGCAGTACTTC
TRBJ2-3 - many TRBV12-3/TRBV12-4 CASSLGGDTDTQYF TGTGCCAGCAGTTTGGGCGGGGACACAGATACGCAGTATTTT
TRBJ1-5 - few TRBV2 CASREQGQRNQPQHF TGTGCCAGCAGAGAACAGGGTCAGAGGAATCAGCCCCAGCATTTT
TRBJ2-3 TRBD2 - TRBV3-1 CASSQDLAGWGDTQYF TGTGCCAGCAGCCAAGATTTAGCGGGATGGGGAGATACGCAGTATTTT
TRBJ2-1 - - TRBV7-2 CASSNAVSGNEQFF TGTGCCAGCAGCAACGCCGTTAGTGGCAATGAGCAGTTCTTC
TRBJ2-5 - - TRBV24-1 CATSDSRAGRVETQYF TGTGCCACCAGTGATTCTCGGGCAGGGAGAGTGGAGACCCAGTACTTC
TRBJ2-7 TRBD2 few TRBV7-4 CASSYRLAGFSYEQYF TGTGCCAGCAGCTACAGACTAGCGGGGTTCTCCTACGAGCAGTACTTC
TRBJ2-1 - few TRBV10-3 CAISENPGVGFF TGTGCCATCAGTGAGAACCCGGGAGTGGGGTTCTTC
TRBJ1-6 - - TRBV19 CASSTPGGNSPLHF TGTGCCAGTAGTACCCCGGGAGGGAATTCACCCCTCCACTTT
TRBJ2-3 - few TRBV20-1 CSVRGNADTQYF TGCAGTGTTCGGGGGAATGCAGATACGCAGTATTTT
TRBJ1-6 - many TRBV6-1 CASSTGNSPLHF TGTGCCAGCAGTACAGGGAATTCACCCCTCCACTTT
TRBJ1-4 TRBD1 - TRBV5-1 CASSPGTVGEKLFF TGCGCCAGCAGCCCGGGGACAGTAGGGGAAAAACTGTTTTTT
TRBJ2-1 - - TRBV20-1 CSASVQGTLNEQFF TGCAGTGCTAGTGTGCAGGGTACCCTCAATGAGCAGTTCTTC
TRBJ2-3 TRBD2 few TRBV19 CASTGIRRGGPDTQYF TGTGCCAGTACGGGTATACGGCGGGGGGGCCCAGATACGCAGTATTTT
TRBJ2-7 - - TRBV29-1 CSDIWRGEQYF TGCAGCGATATATGGAGAGGCGAGCAGTACTTC
TRBJ1-1 - - TRBV29-1 CSVHRGVSTEAFF TGCAGCGTTCATCGAGGGGTGAGCACTGAAGCTTTCTTT
TRBJ2-3 - many TRBV20-1 CSSAPSTDTQYF TGCAGCTCAGCGCCTAGCACAGATACGCAGTATTTT
TRBJ2-2 - - TRBV7-9 CASSLMSSGELFF TGTGCCAGCAGCTTAATGTCATCCGGGGAGCTGTTTTTT
TRBJ2-1 - many TRBV20-1 CSALTNEQFF TGCAGTGCTCTCACTAATGAGCAGTTCTTC
TRBJ2-7 - - TRBV6-1 CASRAGLATSYEQYF TGTGCCAGCAGGGCTGGACTTGCGACGTCCTACGAGCAGTACTTC
TRBJ1-2 TRBD1 - TRBV28 CASTRQDRRHYGYTF TGTGCCAGCACCAGACAGGACAGGCGCCACTATGGCTACACCTTC
TRBJ2-5 - - TRBV21-1 CASIGTGKQETQYF TGTGCCAGCATCGGGACAGGGAAGCAAGAGACCCAGTACTTC
TRBJ2-7 TRBD2 - TRBV14 CASSRPTSGRNVQYF TGTGCCAGCAGCCGCCCGACTAGCGGGAGGAACGTGCAGTACTTC
TRBJ2-3 - few TRBV27 CASSFYSQGTDTQYF TGTGCCAGCAGTTTTTATTCCCAGGGTACAGATACGCAGTATTTT